The 14 T cell receptor beta chains reported below all come from one sample, sequenced in a study of cytomegalovirus exposure and HLA in healthy donors. TCRdb's copy holds only in-frame clones and misses some; the assay was immunoSEQ multiplex PCR. The sample yields roughly 260,000 clones, more than 75% seen once. The sequenced sample was PBMCs. These receptors were obtained from a man between 18 and 29 years old in good health and CMV-seronegative.

This clone was seen more than once but under ten times. The CDR3 is CASSYQQRGNKPEAFF. CDR3 bases: TGTGCCAGCAGTTACCAACAACGGGGGAACAAGCCAGAAGCTTTCTTT. This chain connects TRBV6-6 to TRBJ1-1; D is perhaps TRBD1 (5 bases). CDR1 and CDR2 (germline): MNHNY, SVGAGI (reference sequence). The V end was cut by 2 bases, the J end by 8 bases, with 21 bases between. The CDR3 has 16 amino acids.

The rearrangement links TRBV7-2 to TRBJ2-1, with D possibly TRBD1 on 6 matching bases. The length of the CDR3 is 13 residues. V was clipped by 4 bases and J by 10 bases, with 14 bases between them. The germline V gene has CDR1 SGHTA and CDR2 FQGNSA. DNA of the CDR3: TGTGCCAGCAGCTCCCTCCAGGGGAGAGAGCAGTTCTTC. Amino acid sequence: CASSSLQGREQFF.

The J gene is TRBJ2-2, the V gene TRBV10-3; 9 bases line up with TRBD1. There are 16 residues in the CDR3. Germline trimming cut 6 bases from V and 6 bases from J; bases unmatched to any gene: 11. CDR1 and CDR2 from the germline V gene are ENHRY and SYGVKD. The CDR3 sequence: CAIRSSDRGVAGELFF. The CDR3 bases are TGTGCCATCAGAAGCTCGGACAGGGGAGTTGCCGGGGAGCTGTTTTTT.

The J gene is TRBJ1-2, the V gene TRBV14, with 11 nucleotides matching TRBD1. Per germline, CDR1 SGHDN and CDR2 FVKESK. CDR3 length: 16 residues. J lost 7 bases, V lost 2 bases, and 9 bases had no gene match. In DNA form, the CDR3 reads TGTGCCAGCAGCCAATATGCTGGGACAGGGGGACTTGGCTACACCTTC. Its translation: CASSQYAGTGGLGYTF.

The chain recombines TRBV5-4 with TRBJ1-5; perhaps TRBD1 as D (5 bases). V was pared by 1 base and J by 7 bases, with 9 bases between. CDR1 SGHNT and CDR2 YYREEE come from the germline V gene (reference sequence). The CDR3 spans 13 residues. The CDR3, as DNA: TGTGCCAGCAGCTTGCAGGGCGGACAGCCCCAGCATTTT. Amino acid sequence: CASSLQGGQPQHF. Full variable domain (rest looked up from reference TRBV5-4 and TRBJ1-5): ETGVTQSPTHLIKTRGQQVTLRCSSQSGHNTVSWYQQALGQGPQFIFQYYREEENGRGNFPPRFSGLQFPNYSSELNVNALELDDSALYLCASSLQGGQPQHFGDGTRLSIL.

V usage is TRBV7-2 and J usage is TRBJ1-4; D may be TRBD1 (5 bases). This CDR3 region has 15 residues. From germline, CDR1 is SGHTA and CDR2 FQGNSA. Trimming removed 1 base from V and 13 bases from J, with 19 bases in between. Written as DNA, the CDR3 is TGTGCCAGCAGCTTAGTTTCAGGGTACAATATGGGACTGTTTTTT. Its protein is CASSLVSGYNMGLFF. The complete variable domain, with remaining parts taken from reference TRBV7-2 and TRBJ1-4, reads GAGVSQSPSNKVTEKGKDVELRCDPISGHTALYWYRQSLGQGLEFLIYFQGNSAPDKSGLPSDRFSAERTGGSVSTLTIQRTQQEDSAVYLCASSLVSGYNMGLFFGSGTQLSVL.

This chain uses TRBV9 with TRBJ2-5; 7 bases align to TRBD1. V was pared by 0 bases and J by 5 bases, with 4 bases of the junction left unmatched. Germline lookup yields CDR1 SGDLS and CDR2 YYNGEE. This CDR3 comprises 14 residues. The CDR3 protein is CASSVEGAWETQYF. CDR3 DNA sequence: TGTGCCAGCAGCGTAGAGGGGGCTTGGGAGACCCAGTACTTC.

This chain joins TRBV9 and TRBJ2-1; D is undetermined. This CDR3 region has 15 residues. CDR1 SGDLS and CDR2 YYNGEE come from the germline V gene. The V gene lost 0 bases and the J gene lost 3 bases, with 10 bases spanning the gap. CDR3 sequence: CASSVGLGVYNEQFF. CDR3 nucleotide sequence: TGTGCCAGCAGCGTAGGTCTGGGCGTCTACAATGAGCAGTTCTTC.

The V and J genes are TRBV4-1 and TRBJ2-1, with 9 bases fitting TRBD1. The germline CDR1 and CDR2 sequences are MGHRA and YSYEKL. The junction had 3 bases not matched to a gene; V was cut back by 1 base and J by 5 bases. This CDR3 spans 15 amino acids. CDR3 coding DNA: TGCGCCAGCAGCCAAGGACAGGGGGAAAACAATGAGCAGTTCTTC. Amino acids: CASSQGQGENNEQFF.

The chain combines TRBV28 with TRBJ2-5; D is unclear. Germline V lookup: CDR1 MDHEN, CDR2 SYDVKM. Trimming took off 8 bases at V and 5 bases at J, with 9 bases between the two ends. This CDR3 contains 11 residues. The CDR3: CASSTRETQYF. The CDR3 DNA reads as TGTGCCAGCTCAACCCGGGAGACCCAGTACTTC.

V usage is TRBV29-1 and J usage is TRBJ1-2; 9 bases match TRBD1. CDR1 and CDR2 from the germline V gene are SQVTM and ANQGSEA. Trimming at V came to 7 bases and at J to 0 bases, leaving 3 bases not matched to a gene. This CDR3 contains 13 residues. CDR3 DNA: TGCAGCGGAGGGGACAGGGCTAACTATGGCTACACCTTC. Protein: CSGGDRANYGYTF.

The chain uses TRBV9 and TRBJ2-3, with TRBD2 identical over 8 bases. The CDR3 sequence is 17 residues long. CDR1 and CDR2 from the germline V gene are SGDLS and YYNGEE. After removal of 3 bases from V and 4 bases from J, the junction contained 13 bases not matched to a gene. The CDR3 protein is CASSEPTGTSQADTQYF. CDR3 coding DNA: TGTGCCAGCAGCGAGCCCACGGGGACTAGTCAGGCAGATACGCAGTATTTT. Using reference TRBV9 and TRBJ2-3 for the parts outside the CDR3, the full variable domain is DSGVTQTPKHLITATGQRVTLRCSPRSGDLSVYWYQQSLDQGLQFLIQYYNGEERAKGNILERFSAQQFPDLHSELNLSSLELGDSALYFCASSEPTGTSQADTQYFGPGTRLTVL.

The chain recombines TRBV5-6 with TRBJ2-1, with a weak D call TRBD1 (6 bases). This CDR3 region has 16 residues. Per the germline V gene, CDR1 is SGHDT and CDR2 is YYEEEE. The V gene lost 0 bases and the J gene lost 5 bases, with 15 bases spanning the gap. The CDR3 sequence is CASSLAGTMEHNEQFF. CDR3 coding DNA: TGTGCCAGCAGCTTGGCCGGGACAATGGAGCACAATGAGCAGTTCTTC. The entire variable domain, with the rest obtained from reference TRBV5-6 and TRBJ2-1, is as follows: DAGVTQSPTHLIKTRGQQVTLRCSPKSGHDTVSWYQQALGQGPQFIFQYYEEEERQRGNFPDRFSGHQFPNYSSELNVNALLLGDSALYLCASSLAGTMEHNEQFFGPGTRLTVL.

This clone was detected only once. The chain has TRBV28 and TRBJ1-6, with a possible D match to TRBD1 (6 bases). From germline, CDR1 is MDHEN and CDR2 SYDVKM. The CDR3 is 14 residues long. The V end was cut by 7 bases, the J end by 8 bases, with 15 bases between. For the CDR3, the DNA is TGTGCCAGCATCAGGGGACGGGGAGATTCACCCCTCCACTTT. It is translated as CASIRGRGDSPLHF.